Below, 24 T cell receptor beta chains from the same sample are listed, as sequenced in a study of technical replicates of blood from four donors. Some clones are missing from TCRdb's copy, which holds only in-frame ones; the method was immunoSEQ multiplex PCR. The sample lists 90,000 to 100,000 clones; 95% to 97% were seen once. Sequencing was done on a sample of T cells isolated from PBMCs. The receptors come from a human donor in good health.

The chain uses TRBV4-1 and TRBJ2-7, with 8 bases identical to TRBD1. There are 19 residues in the CDR3. Germline CDR1 reads MGHRA; CDR2 reads YSYEKL. V shed 2 bases and J 3 bases; nucleotides not matched to a gene: 18. CDR3 DNA sequence: TGCGCCAGCAGCCAACTACCAGTAGGACAGGGACATGGATACTACGAGCAGTACTTC. It specifies CASSQLPVGQGHGYYEQYF.

The genes are TRBV5-1 and TRBJ2-5; tentative D call: TRBD2 (6 bases). The CDR3 loop spans 16 amino acids. V was trimmed by 1 base and J by 4 bases, leaving 17 bases between them. Germline loops: CDR1 SGHRS, CDR2 YFSETQ. CDR3 DNA sequence: TGCGCCAGCAGCTTGAGTTCGAGGGGAGGTGGAGAGACCCAGTACTTC. Protein sequence: CASSLSSRGGGETQYF. Combining the CDR3 with reference TRBV5-1 and TRBJ2-5 gives the whole variable domain KAGVTQTPRYLIKTRGQQVTLSCSPISGHRSVSWYQQTPGQGLQFLFEYFSETQRNKGNFPGRFSGRQFSNSRSEMNVSTLELGDSALYLCASSLSSRGGGETQYFGPGTRLLVL.

The rearrangement joins TRBV29-1 to TRBJ2-2; 11 bases align to TRBD2. The CDR3 length is 14 residues. Germline V lookup: CDR1 SQVTM, CDR2 ANQGSEA. Losses at the gene ends were 7 bases for V and 5 bases for J; bases not matched to a gene: 6. CDR3 nucleotide sequence: TGCAGCGCCGAGGGGACTAGCGGAACCGGGGAGCTGTTTTTT. It codes for CSAEGTSGTGELFF.

The chain is built from TRBV5-1 and TRBJ1-5, with TRBD1 identical over 11 bases. Germline CDR1 is SGHRS and CDR2 is YFSETQ. The V gene end was trimmed by 3 bases and the J gene end by 7 bases; junction bases not matched to a gene: 3. The CDR3 runs to 14 residues. The CDR3 region has the DNA TGCGCCAGCAGCTACGGACAGGGGGCCCAGCCCCAGCATTTT. Translated, it gives CASSYGQGAQPQHF.

The chain joins TRBV28 to TRBJ2-7; the match to TRBD1 covers 7 bases. The J segment lost 3 bases and the V segment lost 5 bases, leaving 4 bases of the junction unmatched. CDR1 is MDHEN, CDR2 SYDVKM, per germline. This CDR3 has 13 amino acids. CDR3 bases: TGTGCCAGCAGTGGGACAGACTACTACGAGCAGTACTTC. This sequence encodes CASSGTDYYEQYF.

V usage is TRBV6-1 and J usage is TRBJ2-2; 7 bases line up with TRBD1. There are 15 residues in the CDR3. V gave up 7 bases and J gave up 3 bases; unmatched junction bases: 8. Germline values: CDR1 MNHNS, CDR2 SASEGT. The DNA for the CDR3 is TGTGCCAGCACCGAGGGAACAGGGGACACCGGGGAGCTGTTTTTT. Its protein product is CASTEGTGDTGELFF.

This chain uses TRBV7-9 with TRBJ2-7; TRBD2 aligns across 9 bases. Germline trimming cut 5 bases from V and 0 bases from J; bases unmatched to any gene: 5. The CDR3 covers 15 residues. Per the germline V gene, CDR1 is SEHNR and CDR2 is FQNEAQ (reference sequence). This CDR3 reads CASSPGSGSSYEQYF. In DNA, the CDR3 is TGTGCCAGCAGCCCAGGTAGCGGGAGCTCCTACGAGCAGTACTTC.

The rearrangement links TRBV21-1 to TRBJ2-5; the D call in the table, TRBD2, was not verified against the DNA. TRBV21-1 is deemed a pseudogene. The CDR3 contains 19 residues. CDR3 amino acids: CASSKPRVRRTLRAETQYF. For the CDR3, the DNA is TGTGCCAGCAGCAAGCCCCGGGTCAGACGCACCCTTAGAGCGGAGACCCAGTACTTC.

This rearrangement joins TRBV5-1 to TRBJ1-1, with D unclear. V lost 0 bases to trimming and J lost 4 bases, with 16 bases between them. CDR3 length equals 16 residues. Germline-derived CDR1 and CDR2 are SGHRS and YFSETQ. DNA of the CDR3: TGCGCCAGCAGCTTGGGGGCAACTCGAGCGGGCACTGAAGCTTTCTTT. The encoded protein is CASSLGATRAGTEAFF.

The chain is built from TRBV5-5 and TRBJ2-7; 9 positions agree with TRBD2. This CDR3 has 15 residues. With V trimmed by 1 base and J by 3 bases, 5 bases remained unmatched. Germline values: CDR1 SGHKS, CDR2 YYEKEE (reference sequence). CDR3 sequence: CASSLSGLAFYEQYF. The CDR3 bases are TGTGCCAGCAGCTTGTCGGGACTAGCCTTCTACGAGCAGTACTTC.

V is TRBV4-1 and J is TRBJ1-5; weak D call: TRBD1 (5 bases). Germline values: CDR1 MGHRA, CDR2 YSYEKL. The CDR3 length is 15 residues. Between the trimmed V and J ends, which lost 3 bases and 3 bases, there was a span of 12 bases. CDR3 sequence: CASSHDTGNNQPQHF. CDR3 sequence (DNA): TGCGCCAGCAGCCATGACACAGGAAACAATCAGCCCCAGCATTTT.

The chain couples TRBV9 to TRBJ2-5, with unresolved D. The V gene lost 3 bases and the J gene lost 5 bases, with 11 bases spanning the gap. The CDR3 is 13 amino acids. Germline V gene sequence: CDR1 SGDLS, CDR2 YYNGEE. CDR3 bases: TGTGCCAGCAGCGCAACTGCGCCCGAGACCCAGTACTTC. Amino acid sequence: CASSATAPETQYF. The full variable domain, completed using reference TRBV9 and TRBJ2-5, is DSGVTQTPKHLITATGQRVTLRCSPRSGDLSVYWYQQSLDQGLQFLIQYYNGEERAKGNILERFSAQQFPDLHSELNLSSLELGDSALYFCASSATAPETQYFGPGTRLLVL.

The gene calls are TRBV19 and TRBJ2-7, with TRBD2 identical over 10 bases. Trimming removed 5 bases from V and 5 bases from J; junction bases left unmatched: 3. The CDR3 loop spans 13 amino acids. CDR1 and CDR2 (germline): LNHDA, SQIVND (reference sequence). The CDR3, as DNA: TGTGCCAGTAGTCCAGCGGGAGGGGACGAGCAGTACTTC. Residues: CASSPAGGDEQYF.

The chain joins TRBV11-2 to TRBJ2-7; 8 bases align to TRBD2. The CDR3 has 18 amino acids. Germline lookup yields CDR1 SGHAT and CDR2 FQNNGV. The V gene end was trimmed by 2 bases and the J gene end by 1 base; junction bases not matched to a gene: 13. The CDR3 reads CASSLNRNGRAYSYEQYF. DNA of the CDR3: TGTGCCAGCAGCTTAAATAGGAACGGGAGGGCCTATTCCTACGAGCAGTACTTC.

This clone was detected only once. This chain links TRBV6-1 with TRBJ2-3; 8 bases are a match to TRBD2. The CDR3 is made up of 13 amino acids. The germline gives CDR1 MNHNS, CDR2 SASEGT. Losses at the gene ends were 11 bases for V and 0 bases for J; bases not matched to a gene: 4. The CDR3 coding sequence is TGTGCCGGGGCTAGCGGGAGCACAGATACGCAGTATTTT. Translating it yields CAGASGSTDTQYF.

The chain links TRBV18 to TRBJ2-7; D possibly corresponds to TRBD2 (5 bases). The V gene lost 0 bases and the J gene lost 3 bases, with 6 bases spanning the gap. CDR1 KGHSH and CDR2 LQKENI come from the germline V gene. The CDR3 consists of 13 residues. CDR3 coding DNA: TGTGCCAGCTCACCACCGGCGGGCTACGAGCAGTACTTC. Translating gives CASSPPAGYEQYF.

The V call is TRBV4-1, the J call TRBJ1-5; 7 bases align to TRBD1. V lost 1 base and J lost 0; bases outside the gene matches: 3. The CDR3 is 16 amino acids. Germline CDR1 MGHRA, CDR2 YSYEKL. The CDR3 nucleotides read TGCGCCAGCAGCCAAGTGACAGGGCCTAGCAATCAGCCCCAGCATTTT. This translates into CASSQVTGPSNQPQHF.

The V gene is TRBV7-2, the J gene TRBJ2-2; 12 bases align to TRBD2. The CDR3 consists of 19 residues. CDR1 is SGHTA, CDR2 FQGNSA, per germline. V trimming: 3 bases; J trimming: 7 bases; junction bases outside the gene matches: 15. The CDR3 DNA reads as TGTGCCAGCAGCTTTAACGGACTAGCGGGAAGAACACGGTACGGGGAGCTGTTTTTT. Amino acids: CASSFNGLAGRTRYGELFF.

V is TRBV4-2 and J is TRBJ2-4; TRBD2 aligns across 10 bases. This CDR3 is 18 amino acids long. V lost 3 bases and J lost 3; bases outside the gene matches: 11. The germline gives CDR1 LGHNA, CDR2 YNFKEQ. CDR3 sequence (DNA): TGTGCCAGCAGCCAGGAGACTAGCGGGTGGTTACTCAAAAACATTCAGTACTTC. It is translated as CASSQETSGWLLKNIQYF.

The chain recombines TRBV27 with TRBJ2-1; D is uncertain. The CDR3 runs to 15 residues. Per germline, CDR1 MNHEY and CDR2 SMNVEV (reference sequence). V was trimmed by 5 bases and J by 1 base, leaving 12 bases between them. The CDR3 sequence: CASSPPDISYNEQFF. The CDR3 DNA follows: TGTGCCAGCAGTCCACCAGACATATCCTACAATGAGCAGTTCTTC.

A single count supports this clone. The chain has TRBV5-4 and TRBJ2-5; tentatively, D is TRBD2 (6 bases). Looked up from germline, CDR1 is SGHNT and CDR2 is YYREEE (reference sequence). V dropped 1 base and J dropped 2 bases, with 9 bases sitting between them. The CDR3 sequence is 14 residues long. The CDR3: CASSLISGQETQYF. The DNA for the CDR3 is TGTGCCAGCAGCTTGATTAGCGGACAAGAGACCCAGTACTTC.

This clone was seen a single time. CDR3 residues: CASSRQVNTEAFF. CDR3 coding DNA: TGCGCCAGCAGCCGACAGGTGAACACTGAAGCTTTCTTT. The V call is TRBV5-1, the J call TRBJ1-1; possibly TRBD1 for D (6 bases). The CDR3 length is 13 residues. The germline gives CDR1 SGHRS, CDR2 YFSETQ. V was trimmed by 4 bases and J by 0 bases, leaving 7 bases between them.

The gene calls are TRBV7-6 and TRBJ1-3; TRBD1 agrees at 7 bases. J lost 1 base, V lost 4 bases, and 10 bases had no gene match. The length of the CDR3 is 17 residues. Looked up from germline, CDR1 is SGHVS and CDR2 is FNYEAQ. This CDR3 is CASSSRDRARSGNTIYF. CDR3 coding DNA: TGTGCCAGCAGCTCCAGAGACAGGGCGAGGTCTGGAAACACCATATATTTT.

The chain is built from TRBV21-1 and TRBJ2-3; TRBD2 is the table's D call, not checked against the DNA. TRBV21-1 is a documented pseudogene. This CDR3 has 16 amino acids. The CDR3 is CASSKVTSGSTDTQYF. Here the CDR3 DNA reads TGTGCCAGCAGCAAAGTGACTAGCGGTAGCACAGATACGCAGTATTTT.